This T cell receptor beta chain is from a study of T cells in Graves' hyperthyroidism and ophthalmopathy. The CDR3 contains 16 residues. Trimming stripped 1 base from V and 2 bases from J, with 13 bases between. Germline CDR1 LGHNA, CDR2 YSLEER. The TCR beta CDR3 regions underwent amplification using RNA transcripts as the source. The HTBI primer set served for first-round RT-PCR of the TCR CDR3. TCRdb itself ran the multiplex PCR reads through MiXCR, one entry per CDR3 protein. The table lists around 400,000 distinct CDR3 sequences, around 14% of them singletons. The rearrangement uses TRBV4-3 and TRBJ2-3; D unresolved. The material sequenced was blood. The TCR was taken from a woman younger than 30 with Graves' hyperthyroidism. CDR3 in DNA: TGCGCCAGCAGCCAAGTCCCCGTGAGCAACACAGATACGCAGTATTTT. It specifies CASSQVPVSNTDTQYF.